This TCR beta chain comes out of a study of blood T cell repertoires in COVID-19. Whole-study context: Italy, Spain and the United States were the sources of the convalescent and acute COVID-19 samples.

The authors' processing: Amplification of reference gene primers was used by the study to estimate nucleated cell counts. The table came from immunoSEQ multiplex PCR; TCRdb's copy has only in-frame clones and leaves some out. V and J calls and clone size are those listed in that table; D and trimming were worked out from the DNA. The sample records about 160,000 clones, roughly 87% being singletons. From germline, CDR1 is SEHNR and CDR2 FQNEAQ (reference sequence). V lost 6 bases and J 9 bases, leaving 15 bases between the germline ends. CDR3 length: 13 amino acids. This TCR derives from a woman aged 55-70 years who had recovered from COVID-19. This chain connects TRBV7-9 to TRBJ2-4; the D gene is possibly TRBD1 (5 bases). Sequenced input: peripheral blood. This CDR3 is CASSSRGRAIQYF. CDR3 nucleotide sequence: TGTGCCAGCAGTTCTAGGGGCAGGGCCATTCAGTACTTC. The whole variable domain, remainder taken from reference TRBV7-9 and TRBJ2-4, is DTGVSQNPRHKITKRGQNVTFRCDPISEHNRLYWYRQTLGQGPEFLTYFQNEAQLEKSRLLSDRFSAERPKGSFSTLEIQRTEQGDSAMYLCASSSRGRAIQYFGAGTRLSVL.